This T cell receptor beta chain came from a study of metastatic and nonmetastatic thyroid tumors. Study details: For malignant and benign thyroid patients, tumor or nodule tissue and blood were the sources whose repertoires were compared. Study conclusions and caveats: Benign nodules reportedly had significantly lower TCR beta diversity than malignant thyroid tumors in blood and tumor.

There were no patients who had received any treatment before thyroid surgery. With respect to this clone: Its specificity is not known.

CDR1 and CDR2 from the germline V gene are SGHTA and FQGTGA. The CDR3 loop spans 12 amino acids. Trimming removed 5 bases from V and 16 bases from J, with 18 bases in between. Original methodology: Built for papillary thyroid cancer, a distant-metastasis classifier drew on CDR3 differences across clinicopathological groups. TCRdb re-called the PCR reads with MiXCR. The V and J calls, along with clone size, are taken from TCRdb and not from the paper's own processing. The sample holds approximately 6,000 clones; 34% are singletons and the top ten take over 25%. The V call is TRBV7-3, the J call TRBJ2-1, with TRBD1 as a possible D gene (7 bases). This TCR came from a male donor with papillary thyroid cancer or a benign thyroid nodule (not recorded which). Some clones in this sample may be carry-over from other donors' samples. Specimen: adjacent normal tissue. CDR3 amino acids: CASSPGGGRTFF. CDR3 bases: TGTGCCAGCAGCCCAGGAGGGGGCAGGACCTTCTTC.